Listed here are 9 T cell receptor beta chains from one sample, sequenced in a study of cytomegalovirus exposure and HLA in healthy donors (dated by TCRdb to about 2017). The receptor library was made with the immunoSEQ multiplex PCR assay. For the multiplex PCR, a mixture combining 60 forward primers for TCR Vbeta segments and 13 reverse primers for TCR Jbeta segments was used. The clones in this table, taken by TCRdb from immuneACCESS, are in-frame only. Not every clone is retained; where verified, under half of the shortfall comes from an unresolved V gene, and the cause of the rest is unknown. For this sample the table gives 90,000 to 120,000 clones, of which approximately 80% were detected only once. 5% to 6.5% of the sample is taken by the ten largest. Sequenced sample: PBMCs. These receptors came from a woman aged 18-35 years in good health and CMV-seropositive.

A remark on this clone: The identical CDR3 is also encoded by other nucleotide sequences in the sample. The chain carries TRBV28 and TRBJ2-7; 10 nucleotides line up with TRBD2. The junction had 4 bases not matched to a gene; V was cut back by 4 bases and J by 4 bases. Germline lookup yields CDR1 MDHEN and CDR2 SYDVKM. The CDR3 length is 14 residues. CDR3 sequence (DNA): TGTGCCAGCAGTTCACTAGCGGGATCGTACGAGCAGTACTTC. Translating gives CASSSLAGSYEQYF.

V and J are TRBV7-8 and TRBJ2-7; 8 bases align to TRBD1. Germline CDR1 is SGHVS and CDR2 is FQNEAQ. CDR3 size: 14 residues. Germline trimming cut 5 bases from V and 5 bases from J; bases unmatched to any gene: 8. CDR3 in amino acids: CASSLHRGADEQYF. The CDR3, as DNA: TGTGCCAGCAGCCTCCACAGGGGGGCAGACGAGCAGTACTTC.

V and J are TRBV5-6 and TRBJ1-2, with 8 bases aligning to TRBD1. Losses at the gene ends were 2 bases for V and 8 bases for J; bases not matched to a gene: 11. This CDR3 is 15 amino acids long. Germline CDR1 is SGHDT and CDR2 is YYEEEE. CDR3 in DNA: TGTGCCAGCAGCTTCCCCGGGACAGGTGGTACGGGCTACACCTTC. The encoded protein is CASSFPGTGGTGYTF.

The gene calls are TRBV27 and TRBJ2-1; D unresolved. Trimming took off 5 bases at V and 5 bases at J, with 4 bases between the two ends. The CDR3 covers 11 residues. The V gene's germline CDR1 is MNHEY and CDR2 SMNVEV (reference sequence). Written as DNA, the CDR3 is TGTGCCAGCAGTCTTCACAATGAGCAGTTCTTC. Amino acid sequence: CASSLHNEQFF.

V usage is TRBV23-1 and J usage is TRBJ2-1; TRBD1 matches 9 bases. TRBV23-1 is reported as an ORF; its role is uncertain. This CDR3 is 20 amino acids long. After removal of 1 base from V and 0 bases from J, the junction contained 13 bases not matched to a gene. CDR3 nucleotide sequence: TGCGCCAGCAGTCAATTCCGGGACAGGGCGATTTTGGGCTCCTACAATGAGCAGTTCTTC. This encodes CASSQFRDRAILGSYNEQFF.

The genes are TRBV18 and TRBJ2-1; no firm D call. Trimming stripped 0 bases from V and 8 bases from J, with 8 bases between. Per germline, CDR1 KGHSH and CDR2 LQKENI. The CDR3 extends over 13 amino acids. Written as DNA, the CDR3 is TGTGCCAGCTCACCACCAGTAGTGTATGAGCAGTTCTTC. It yields the protein CASSPPVVYEQFF.

The genes are TRBV4-2 and TRBJ2-5, with a weak D call TRBD2 (6 bases). Looked up from germline, CDR1 is LGHNA and CDR2 is YNFKEQ. This CDR3 is built from 15 residues. V lost 0 bases to trimming and J lost 5 bases, with 13 bases between them. CDR3 DNA sequence: TGTGCCAGCAGCCAAGATGCCGGGAGTTGGGAGACCCAGTACTTC. Encoded protein: CASSQDAGSWETQYF.

V and J are TRBV30 and TRBJ2-3, with D possibly TRBD2 on 5 matching bases. With 0 bases removed from V and 1 base from J, the gap between germline ends came to 8 bases. Looked up from germline, CDR1 is GTSNPN and CDR2 is SVGIG (reference sequence). The CDR3 runs to 14 residues. Written as DNA, the CDR3 is TGTGCCTGGAGTGTACATAGCGGCACAGATACGCAGTATTTT. It translates to CAWSVHSGTDTQYF.

The genes are TRBV30 and TRBJ2-5, with D perhaps matching TRBD2 (5 bases). Germline V lookup: CDR1 GTSNPN, CDR2 SVGIG (reference sequence). There are 13 residues in the CDR3. The ends were cut back, 3 bases at V and 4 bases at J, with 12 bases in the middle. The CDR3 DNA reads as TGTGCCTGGAGGACCAGCGGATTAGAGACCCAGTACTTC. This codes for CAWRTSGLETQYF.